This T cell receptor (beta chain) emerged from a study of blood T cell repertoires in COVID-19. Turning to the study itself: COVID-19 samples collected from the United States, Italy and Spain covered acute and convalescent phases. T cells, B-cell-depleted T cells, or PBMCs provided the cDNA or gDNA that served as material.

With 2 bases removed from V and 7 bases from J, the gap between germline ends came to 9 bases. This CDR3 spans 14 amino acids. Per the germline V gene, CDR1 is MDHEN and CDR2 is SYDVKM. How the authors handled the data: For nucleated cells, counts were estimated from reference gene primer amplification. Generated by immunoSEQ multiplex PCR, the TCRdb table keeps only in-frame clones and is missing some. Clone size and the V and J calls come from that table; the DNA yielded D and trimming. The sample has under 300,000 clones; approximately 80% are singletons. This receptor was identified in a woman aged 18-29 years with acute or convalescent COVID-19. Sequenced sample: peripheral blood. The chain carries TRBV28 and TRBJ1-6; TRBD1 is a possible D gene (5 bases). CDR3 sequence (DNA): TGTGCCAGCAGTTTAGGCAGGGTGAATTCACCCCTCCACTTT. It translates to CASSLGRVNSPLHF.